This T cell receptor beta chain stems from a study of T cell clonality in common variable immunodeficiency. The CDR3 loop spans 15 amino acids. Germline V gives CDR1 WNHNN, CDR2 SYGVQD (reference sequence). The V segment lost 5 bases and the J segment 5 bases; nucleotides outside the gene matches: 7. This clone was observed many times. Read data end 3 residues before the CDR3 end; the end is taken from the germline J gene. Sequencing used immunoSEQ multiplex PCR; TCRdb keeps in-frame clones, though not all of them. The sample has more than 35,000 clones, none seen only once. This sequence joins TRBV10-1 and TRBJ2-1, with 9 nucleotides matching TRBD1. Sequencing used peripheral blood mononuclear cells. This receptor was obtained from a person between 18 and 75 years old in good health. The CDR3 reads CASSQRQGGDNEQFF. CDR3 DNA, as far as it was read: TGCGCCAGCAGTCAAAGACAGGGGGGAGACAATGAG.